Sequencing of this T cell receptor (beta chain) was carried out in a study of blood T cell repertoires in COVID-19. Study details: COVID-19 samples collected from the United States, Italy and Spain covered acute and convalescent phases. PBMCs, B-cell-depleted T cells, or T cells were the source of the cDNA or gDNA that made up the material.

Per the original data handling: Amplification with reference gene primers provided the estimates of nucleated cell counts. Only in-frame clones appear in the TCRdb table, and some are missing; sequencing was by immunoSEQ multiplex PCR. V, J and clone size are those of that table, while D and trimming were read from the DNA. The sample yields about 64,000 clones, approximately 91% seen once. CDR3 length equals 16 residues. CDR1 and CDR2 (germline): MNHEY, SMNVEV (reference sequence). V was shortened by 4 bases and J by 2 bases, with 12 bases between the two germline ends. Specimen: peripheral blood. The clonotype comes from a human donor in a cohort sampled during active COVID-19. The V call is TRBV27, the J call TRBJ2-6; no reliable D call. The CDR3 region is CASSSLRFPGANVLTF. The CDR3 bases are TGTGCCAGCAGTTCCCTCCGGTTCCCTGGGGCCAACGTCCTGACTTTC.